This T cell receptor beta chain originates from a study of T-cell reconstitution after alpha-beta-depleted transplantation in children. It was with unique molecular identifiers that the TCRbeta library was prepared. A single record per CDR3 protein comes from TCRdb applying MiXCR to the PCR reads. The sample lists 200,000 to 250,000 distinct CDR3 sequences, 7% to 9% occurring once. Trimming removed 3 bases from V and 4 bases from J; junction bases left unmatched: 7. From germline, CDR1 is SQVTM and CDR2 ANQGSEA. The CDR3 totals 14 residues. This clonotype occurred many times. Its target is unknown. Study findings and constraints: Recipient T cells and thymic progenitors that survived were the source of the high TCRbeta diversity seen at day 60 in some patients. Several hundred rapidly expanded clones from non-depleted graft cells reportedly supplied alpha-beta T cells about two months post-transplant. Newly made T cells mostly supplied T-cell counts and diversity one year after transplant.

The receptor comes from a male patient between 2 and 10 years old who had a stem cell transplant for acute myeloid leukemia, so the T cells may come from the graft donor. The input for sequencing was PBMCs, mostly from graft donor cells, taken 360 days after TCRalphabeta/CD19-depleted stem cell transplant. J is TRBJ2-7 and V is TRBV29-1; 9 bases are a match to TRBD1. CDR3 nucleotide sequence: TGCAGCGTTGACCGGACAGGGGAAGGTTACGAGCAGTACTTC. Translation: CSVDRTGEGYEQYF.